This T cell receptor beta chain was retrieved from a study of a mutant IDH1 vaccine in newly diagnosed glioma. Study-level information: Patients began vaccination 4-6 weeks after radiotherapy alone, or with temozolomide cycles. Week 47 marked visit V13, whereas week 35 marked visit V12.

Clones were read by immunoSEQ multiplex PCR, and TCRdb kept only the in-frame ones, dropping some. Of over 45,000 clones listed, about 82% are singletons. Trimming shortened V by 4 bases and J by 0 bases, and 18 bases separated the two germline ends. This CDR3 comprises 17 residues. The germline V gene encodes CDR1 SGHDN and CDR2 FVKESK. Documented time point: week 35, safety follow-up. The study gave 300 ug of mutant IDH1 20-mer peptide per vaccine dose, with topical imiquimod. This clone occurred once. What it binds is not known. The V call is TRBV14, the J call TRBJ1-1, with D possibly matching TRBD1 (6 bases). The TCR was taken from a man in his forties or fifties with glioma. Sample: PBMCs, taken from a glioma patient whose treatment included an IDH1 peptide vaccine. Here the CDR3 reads CASSRLGGAPLNTEAFF. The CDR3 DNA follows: TGTGCCAGCAGCCGCTTGGGGGGGGCCCCGCTGAACACTGAAGCTTTCTTT. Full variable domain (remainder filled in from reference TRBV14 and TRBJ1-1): EAGVTQFPSHSVIEKGQTVTLRCDPISGHDNLYWYRRVMGKEIKFLLHFVKESKQDESGMPNNRFLAERTGGTYSTLKVQPAELEDSGVYFCASSRLGGAPLNTEAFFGQGTRLTVV.